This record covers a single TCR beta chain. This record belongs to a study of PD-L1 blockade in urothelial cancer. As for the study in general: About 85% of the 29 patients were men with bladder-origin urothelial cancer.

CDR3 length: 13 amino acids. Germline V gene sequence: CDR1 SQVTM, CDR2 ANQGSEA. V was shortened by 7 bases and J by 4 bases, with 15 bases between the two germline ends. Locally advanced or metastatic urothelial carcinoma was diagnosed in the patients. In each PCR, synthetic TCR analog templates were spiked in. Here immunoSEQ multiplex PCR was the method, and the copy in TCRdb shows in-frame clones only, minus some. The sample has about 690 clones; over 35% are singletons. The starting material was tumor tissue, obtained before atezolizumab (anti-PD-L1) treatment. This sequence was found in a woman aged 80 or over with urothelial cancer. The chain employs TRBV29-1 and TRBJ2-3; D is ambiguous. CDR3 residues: CSAHSGVADTQYF. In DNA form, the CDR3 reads TGCAGCGCCCATAGTGGGGTGGCAGATACGCAGTATTTT.